One and the same sample provided the 25 T cell receptor beta chains below, sequenced in a study of T cells in Graves' hyperthyroidism and ophthalmopathy (dated by TCRdb to 2018 to 2020). Library method: multiplex PCR. Sequenced on an Illumina HiSeq 2000. The TCR beta CDR3 regions were amplified from RNA transcripts. A first-round RT-PCR of the TCR CDR3 used the HTBI primer set with the Qiagen OneStep RT-PCR kit. In-frame beta chains were kept once TCRdb had trimmed the public reads at Q25 with fastp and called clones with MiXCR. Entries that share a CDR3 protein sequence are merged under the most common genes and DNA. The sample contains hundreds of thousands of distinct CDR3 sequences, about two fifths of them found a single time. 8.9% of the sample belongs to the ten largest clones. Source material: blood. These receptors were obtained from a man between 18 and 29 years old with Graves' hyperthyroidism.

A few counts support this clonotype. J is TRBJ2-5 and V is TRBV28, with D possibly TRBD1 on 5 matching bases. The V gene's germline CDR1 is MDHEN and CDR2 SYDVKM. Trimming took 5 bases from V and 5 from J, leaving 12 bases between them. This CDR3 is built from 13 residues. The DNA for the CDR3 is TGTGCCAGCAGTCTCCAGGGCATGGAGACCCAGTACTTC. This encodes CASSLQGMETQYF.

This chain uses TRBV20-1 with TRBJ1-3, with D tentatively TRBD1 (5 bases). The germline V gene encodes CDR1 DFQATT and CDR2 SNEGSKA (reference sequence). With 8 bases removed from V and 0 bases from J, the gap between germline ends came to 11 bases. CDR3 length equals 13 residues. This chain's CDR3 is CSRDSPSGNTIYF. The CDR3 nucleotides are TGCAGTCGAGACAGTCCCTCTGGAAACACCATATATTTT.

The rearrangement links TRBV7-2 to TRBJ2-7; D perhaps matches TRBD1 (6 bases). Germline lookup yields CDR1 SGHTA and CDR2 FQGNSA. The V and J ends lost 3 bases and 1 base respectively, with 13 bases between them. This CDR3 is built from 15 residues. The CDR3 spells CASSFGRGPSYEQYF. Here the CDR3 DNA reads TGTGCCAGCAGCTTTGGCAGGGGACCTTCCTACGAGCAGTACTTC. The full variable domain, its missing parts supplied by reference TRBV7-2 and TRBJ2-7, is GAGVSQSPSNKVTEKGKDVELRCDPISGHTALYWYRQSLGQGLEFLIYFQGNSAPDKSGLPSDRFSAERTGGSVSTLTIQRTQQEDSAVYLCASSFGRGPSYEQYFGPGTRLTVT.

This clonotype was picked up a small number of times. The genes are TRBV6-6 and TRBJ2-5; 7 positions agree with TRBD2. J gave up 1 base and V 2 bases, and 4 bases lay outside the gene matches. This CDR3 has 15 amino acids. CDR1 is MNHNY and CDR2 is SVGAGI in the germline V gene (reference sequence). In DNA, the CDR3 is TGTGCCAGCAGTTACGGGGGGGTCGGCCAAGAGACCCAGTACTTC. Amino acids: CASSYGGVGQETQYF.

This clonotype was counted at least ten times. The J gene is TRBJ2-7, the V gene TRBV10-1; D is uncertain. V gave up 3 bases and J gave up 3 bases, with 9 bases separating them. There are 13 residues in the CDR3. From germline, CDR1 is WNHNN and CDR2 SYGVQD (reference sequence). DNA of the CDR3: TGCGCCAGCAGTGATGTCGGCTTCTACGAGCAGTACTTC. Residues: CASSDVGFYEQYF.

The rearrangement uses TRBV4-2 and TRBJ1-2, with D perhaps matching TRBD1 (5 bases). The V and J ends lost 8 bases and 4 bases respectively, with 17 bases between them. CDR1 is LGHNA, CDR2 YNFKEQ, per germline. CDR3 length: 14 amino acids. Written as DNA, the CDR3 is TGTGCCAGCGGCGAGACAGAGGCTAGCTATGGCTACACCTTC. Protein product: CASGETEASYGYTF.

The chain has TRBV7-8 and TRBJ2-2; 7 nucleotides match TRBD1. This CDR3 is 16 amino acids long. Germline lookup yields CDR1 SGHVS and CDR2 FQNEAQ. With 3 bases clipped from V and 2 bases from J, the junction kept 6 bases outside the gene matches. In nucleotides, the CDR3 is TGTGCCAGCAGCTTTCCTGACAGGGCTAACACCGGGGAGCTGTTTTTT. Amino acid sequence: CASSFPDRANTGELFF.

The chain employs TRBV5-6 and TRBJ2-7; D tentatively reads TRBD1 or TRBD2 (5 bases each). The V gene lost 1 base and the J gene lost 5 bases, with 10 bases spanning the gap. The CDR3 runs 13 residues. The germline gives CDR1 SGHDT, CDR2 YYEEEE. CDR3 amino acids: CASSLMGPNEQYF. Here the CDR3 DNA reads TGTGCCAGCAGCTTGATGGGACCCAACGAGCAGTACTTC.

This clonotype was counted only a few times. The V call is TRBV7-9, the J call TRBJ1-1, with 8 bases matching TRBD1. The CDR3 is made up of 18 amino acids. Germline assignment: CDR1 SEHNR and CDR2 FQNEAQ (reference sequence). V was clipped by 5 bases and J by 6 bases; unmatched bases: 20. This CDR3 reads CASSLQEDREGLSAEAFF. The CDR3 bases are TGTGCCAGCAGCCTACAGGAGGACAGGGAAGGGTTAAGCGCTGAAGCTTTCTTT.

This clonotype has only a few counts. This chain uses TRBV7-2 with TRBJ1-4; 10 bases align to TRBD1. The CDR3 sequence is 15 residues long. Germline V gene data show CDR1 as SGHTA and CDR2 as FQGNSA. J was trimmed by 4 bases and V by 3 bases; bases with no gene match: 2. CDR3 protein: CASSLDRGYNEKLFF. CDR3 coding DNA: TGTGCCAGCAGCTTGGACAGGGGGTATAATGAAAAACTGTTTTTT.

The genes are TRBV15 and TRBJ1-2; no definite D call. This CDR3 spans 14 amino acids. V was cut by 3 bases and J by 7 bases, with 15 bases left in between. Germline values: CDR1 LNHNV, CDR2 YYDKDF (reference sequence). This CDR3 is CATSSPLARAGYTF. In nucleotides, the CDR3 is TGTGCCACCAGCAGCCCCCTAGCCCGAGCTGGCTACACCTTC.

J is TRBJ1-1 and V is TRBV20-1; maybe TRBD1 (5 bases). This CDR3 is built from 14 residues. The V and J ends lost 2 bases and 3 bases respectively, with 13 bases between them. Germline V gene lookup returns CDR1 DFQATT and CDR2 SNEGSKA (reference sequence). The CDR3 reads CSARQVGQDTEAFF. CDR3 in DNA: TGCAGTGCTAGACAAGTGGGGCAGGACACTGAAGCTTTCTTT.

This clonotype came up many times. This chain connects TRBV7-6 to TRBJ1-6; D perhaps matches TRBD1 (5 bases). The V end lost 5 bases, the J end lost 10 bases, and 18 bases lay between the germline ends. Germline CDR1 and CDR2: SGHVS and FNYEAQ. This CDR3 contains 15 residues. Written as DNA, the CDR3 is TGTGCCAGCAGCCTCGGCTACCAGGGTGCATCACCCCTCCACTTT. This sequence encodes CASSLGYQGASPLHF.

This chain joins TRBV7-2 and TRBJ2-5, with 11 positions matching TRBD2. J was trimmed by 4 bases and V by 5 bases; bases with no gene match: 6. Per germline, CDR1 SGHTA and CDR2 FQGNSA. There are 15 residues in the CDR3. The CDR3 nucleotides are TGTGCCAGCAGCCACCTAACTAGCGGGAGAGAGACCCAGTACTTC. Its translation: CASSHLTSGRETQYF.

The V and J genes are TRBV5-8 and TRBJ2-5; 9 positions agree with TRBD2. The CDR3 is 15 amino acids. The J segment lost 5 bases and the V segment lost 0 bases, leaving 5 bases of the junction unmatched. CDR1 is SGHTS, CDR2 YDEGEE, per germline. CDR3 in amino acids: CASSLAVAGAETQYF. CDR3 DNA sequence: TGTGCCAGCAGCTTGGCGGTAGCGGGGGCGGAGACCCAGTACTTC.

The rearrangement uses TRBV10-2 and TRBJ1-2, with TRBD1 as a possible D gene (6 bases). Trimming cost V 6 bases and J 6 bases, with 8 bases left between them. This CDR3 contains 11 residues. In germline, CDR1 is WSHSY, CDR2 SAAADI. CDR3 in DNA: TGCGCCAGCAGAACAGGGAATGGCTACACCTTC. The encoded protein is CASRTGNGYTF.

V gene TRBV10-1 combines with J gene TRBJ1-4, with 8 bases lining up with TRBD1. V shed 4 bases, J shed 4 bases, and the junction held 8 bases outside the gene matches. Germline V gene sequence: CDR1 WNHNN, CDR2 SYGVQD (reference sequence). The CDR3 totals 16 residues. For the CDR3, the DNA is TGCGCCAGCAGTGCTCGACCGGGACAGGTTAATGAAAAACTGTTTTTT. It is translated as CASSARPGQVNEKLFF.

There are many counts of this clonotype. This sequence joins TRBV29-1 and TRBJ2-5; D is unclear. The CDR3 contains 11 residues. Germline V lookup: CDR1 SQVTM, CDR2 ANQGSEA. Trimming stripped 3 bases from V and 5 bases from J, with 7 bases between. The CDR3 loop is CSVDTRETQYF. The CDR3 nucleotides are TGCAGCGTTGATACTCGGGAGACCCAGTACTTC. The whole variable domain, filled in from reference TRBV29-1 and TRBJ2-5, reads SAVISQKPSRDICQRGTSLTIQCQVDSQVTMMFWYRQQPGQSLTLIATANQGSEATYESGFVIDKFPISRPNLTFSTLTVSNMSPEDSSIYLCSVDTRETQYFGPGTRLLVL.

The J gene is TRBJ2-2, the V gene TRBV2; a weak D match, TRBD1 (6 bases). In germline, CDR1 is SNHLY, CDR2 FYNNEI. The CDR3 runs to 14 residues. The V gene lost 8 bases and the J gene lost 1 base, with 11 bases spanning the gap. CDR3 in amino acids: CASEGDMNTGELFF. Here the CDR3 DNA reads TGTGCCAGCGAGGGGGATATGAACACCGGGGAGCTGTTTTTT.

The chain couples TRBV4-1 to TRBJ2-7, with 9 nucleotides matching TRBD2. CDR3 size: 16 residues. The ends lost 3 bases at V and 5 bases at J; junction bases unmatched: 11. CDR1 and CDR2 from the germline V gene are MGHRA and YSYEKL. Written as DNA, the CDR3 is TGCGCCAGCAGCCACCAAGTGGCGGGAGGGTCTGACGAGCAGTACTTC. As protein: CASSHQVAGGSDEQYF.

This clonotype was recorded many times. The chain carries TRBV7-6 and TRBJ2-7; weak D call: TRBD2 (6 bases). With 8 bases removed from V and 5 bases from J, the gap between germline ends came to 16 bases. Germline V lookup: CDR1 SGHVS, CDR2 FNYEAQ. This CDR3 has 13 amino acids. CDR3 nucleotide sequence: TGTGCCAGCTCAATCGGGGGTTTCGACGAGCAGTACTTC. It is translated as CASSIGGFDEQYF.

This clonotype was detected only a few times. The rearrangement links TRBV9 to TRBJ2-2, with a tentative D call TRBD2 (7 bases). The germline gives CDR1 SGDLS, CDR2 YYNGEE. Trimming removed 3 bases from V and 7 bases from J, with 10 bases in between. CDR3 length equals 13 residues. The CDR3: CASSAGGLGELFF. The CDR3 DNA follows: TGTGCCAGCAGCGCGGGGGGCCTCGGGGAGCTGTTTTTT.

The chain employs TRBV20-1 and TRBJ2-7, with D perhaps assigned TRBD1 or TRBD2 (5 bases each). V was cut by 6 bases and J by 3 bases, with 15 bases left in between. Germline lookup yields CDR1 DFQATT and CDR2 SNEGSKA (reference sequence). The CDR3 totals 13 residues. The CDR3 is CSAIAGTLYEQYF. The CDR3 coding sequence is TGCAGTGCAATCGCCGGGACGCTCTACGAGCAGTACTTC.

About this clonotype itself: A read error may explain this, as a much larger clone is one base away. CDR3 coding DNA: TGCAGCGTTGCGTCCGGGACAGGGTGGAGCACTGAAGCTTTCTTT. This translates into CSVASGTGWSTEAFF. The gene calls are TRBV29-1 and TRBJ1-1; 9 bases are a match to TRBD1. The V gene's germline CDR1 is SQVTM and CDR2 ANQGSEA. V was clipped by 4 bases and J by 4 bases; unmatched bases: 10. The CDR3 totals 15 residues.

This clonotype was detected ten times or more. The CDR3 DNA reads as TGTGCCACCAGCAGAGGTCAGGGGTATGGCTACACCTTC. This gives the protein CATSRGQGYGYTF. The V gene is TRBV15, the J gene TRBJ1-2; D is possibly TRBD1 (6 bases). Between the trimmed V and J ends, which lost 1 base and 5 bases, there was a span of 8 bases. The CDR3 has 13 residues. From germline, CDR1 is LNHNV and CDR2 YYDKDF (reference sequence).